These 6 T cell receptor beta chains originate from one sample sequenced in a study of blood T cell repertoires in COVID-19. The repertoire was sequenced with immunoSEQ multiplex PCR; TCRdb's copy has only in-frame clones and lacks some. This sample has around 120,000 clones, with around 91% found just once. The sequenced sample consisted of peripheral blood. The receptor source for this set is a woman aged 80 or over with acute or convalescent COVID-19.

The rearrangement joins TRBV30 to TRBJ1-2; the D gene is possibly TRBD1 (5 bases). CDR1 is GTSNPN, CDR2 SVGIG, per germline (reference sequence). There are 13 residues in the CDR3. Trimming left V 2 bases short and J 7 bases short, with 14 bases between. In nucleotides, the CDR3 is TGTGCCTGGAGTACCAACAGGATCCTTGGCTACACCTTC. It yields the protein CAWSTNRILGYTF.

The chain couples TRBV11-2 to TRBJ2-1; 9 nucleotides match TRBD2. Germline V gene lookup returns CDR1 SGHAT and CDR2 FQNNGV. J lost 2 bases, V lost 5 bases, and 4 bases had no gene match. This CDR3 contains 15 residues. CDR3 DNA sequence: TGTGCCAGCAGCGAGCGACTAGCGGCCTACAATGAGCAGTTCTTC. This encodes CASSERLAAYNEQFF.

With regard to this clone: The sample carries other DNA sequences with the same CDR3. V and J are TRBV28 and TRBJ1-1; 7 positions agree with TRBD1. This CDR3 is built from 14 residues. Germline V CDR1 and CDR2: MDHEN, SYDVKM. With V trimmed by 3 bases and J by 0 bases, 1 base remained unmatched. The CDR3 is CASSLGQLNTEAFF. In nucleotides, the CDR3 is TGTGCCAGCAGTTTGGGACAGCTGAACACTGAAGCTTTCTTT.

The CDR3 loop is CASTFAGAGPQHF. The CDR3 DNA reads TGTGCCAGTACCTTTGCGGGAGCGGGGCCCCAGCATTTT. The chain joins TRBV19 to TRBJ1-5; D unclear. Trimming removed 7 bases at V and 9 bases at J, with 16 bases between. Germline V gene lookup returns CDR1 LNHDA and CDR2 SQIVND (reference sequence). The CDR3 has 13 residues.

This chain connects TRBV10-3 to TRBJ2-7; tentatively, D is TRBD1 (6 bases). Trimming pared 8 bases from V and 7 bases from J, leaving 18 bases between. Germline V gene data show CDR1 as ENHRY and CDR2 as SYGVKD. The CDR3 length is 13 residues. CDR3 protein: CAIGRDMAGEQYF. In DNA form, the CDR3 reads TGTGCCATCGGCCGGGACATGGCCGGGGAGCAGTACTTC.

This clone was recorded only once. V gene TRBV4-3 combines with J gene TRBJ1-6; D remains ambiguous. The CDR3 is 14 residues long. Deletions cut 1 base from V and 9 bases from J, with 10 bases between. Germline CDR1 reads LGHNA; CDR2 reads YSLEER. The CDR3, as DNA: TGCGCCAGCAGCCAAGGGCCCCCCTTTTCACCCCTCCACTTT. Amino acid sequence: CASSQGPPFSPLHF.